This passage covers 26 T cell receptor beta chains from one sample sequenced in a study of cytomegalovirus exposure and HLA in healthy donors listed by TCRdb under 2017. Receptor libraries were prepared by the immunoSEQ multiplex PCR assay. Held by TCRdb, this immuneACCESS table contains in-frame sequences only and omits some clones. Under half of the omission traces to an unresolved V gene where checked; the cause of the rest is unknown. The table for this sample lists fewer than 100,000 clones; approximately 91% of them were counted only once. The ten largest account for about 2.2% of the sample. The sample consisted of PBMCs. The receptor set was obtained from a man aged 25-40 years in good health and CMV-seronegative.

This chain joins TRBV9 and TRBJ2-7; 7 bases line up with TRBD1. Germline V CDR1 and CDR2: SGDLS, YYNGEE. The V gene end was trimmed by 4 bases and the J gene end by 5 bases; junction bases not matched to a gene: 6. This CDR3 region has 13 residues. The CDR3 reads CASSPTGRHEQYF. As DNA, the CDR3 is TGTGCCAGCAGCCCGACAGGGCGGCACGAGCAGTACTTC.

This sequence joins TRBV25-1 and TRBJ2-1; D ambiguous. The CDR3 loop spans 18 amino acids. CDR1 is MGHDK, CDR2 SYGVNS, per germline. Trimming shortened V by 1 base and J by 0 bases, and 16 bases separated the two germline ends. The CDR3 DNA sequence: TGTGCCAGCAGTGAATGGGCCGTCCAGGTCTCCTCCTACAATGAGCAGTTCTTC. Its protein product is CASSEWAVQVSSYNEQFF.

The chain recombines TRBV5-4 with TRBJ2-1; D is possibly TRBD2 (5 bases). The germline V gene has CDR1 SGHNT and CDR2 YYREEE (reference sequence). V lost 0 bases and J 8 bases, leaving 12 bases between the germline ends. CDR3 size: 14 residues. The CDR3: CASSLGRGSDEQFF. CDR3 bases: TGTGCCAGCAGCTTGGGTCGGGGTTCGGATGAGCAGTTCTTC.

The chain couples TRBV6-5 to TRBJ1-2; the match to TRBD1 covers 9 bases. The length of the CDR3 is 14 residues. The germline CDR1 and CDR2 sequences are MNHEY and SVGAGI. The V and J ends lost 6 bases and 4 bases, in that order; junction bases with no gene match: 6. CDR3 DNA: TGTGCCAGCAGAGGGACAGGGACGGGCTATGGCTACACCTTC. Protein sequence: CASRGTGTGYGYTF.

This sequence joins TRBV7-6 and TRBJ2-1, with 9 bases that match TRBD1. CDR1 is SGHVS and CDR2 is FNYEAQ in the germline V gene. The J segment lost 4 bases and the V segment lost 1 base, leaving 2 bases of the junction unmatched. CDR3 size: 15 residues. The CDR3 protein is CASSLGQGDYNEQFF. The CDR3 DNA follows: TGTGCCAGCAGCTTAGGACAGGGGGATTACAATGAGCAGTTCTTC.

Here the CDR3 reads CASSGTEDGSYEQYF. CDR3 in DNA: TGTGCCAGCAGCGGTACGGAGGACGGCTCCTACGAGCAGTACTTC. The chain has TRBV9 and TRBJ2-7, with a possible D match to TRBD2 (5 bases). V gave up 3 bases and J gave up 0 bases, with 13 bases separating them. Germline CDR1 reads SGDLS; CDR2 reads YYNGEE. This CDR3 contains 15 residues.

The CDR3 is CASSLRQRGEQFF. The DNA of the CDR3 is TGTGCCAGCAGCCTGCGGCAGCGGGGGGAGCAGTTCTTC. This chain joins TRBV11-2 and TRBJ2-1; 8 positions agree with TRBD2. The CDR3 runs 13 residues. Looked up from germline, CDR1 is SGHAT and CDR2 is FQNNGV. Trimming at V came to 5 bases and at J to 10 bases, leaving 7 bases not matched to a gene.

The genes are TRBV4-1 and TRBJ2-7; 7 nucleotides align to TRBD2. V shed 1 base, J shed 2 bases, and the junction held 8 bases outside the gene matches. The V gene's germline CDR1 is MGHRA and CDR2 YSYEKL. The CDR3 extends over 16 amino acids. The CDR3 nucleotides read TGCGCCAGCAGCCAAGCTCCTAGCGGTCAGGCCTACGAGCAGTACTTC. Its translation is CASSQAPSGQAYEQYF.

The chain uses TRBV5-1 and TRBJ2-5; 9 bases align to TRBD1. This CDR3 has 15 amino acids. Germline assignment: CDR1 SGHRS and CDR2 YFSETQ. With 3 bases clipped from V and 2 bases from J, the junction kept 5 bases outside the gene matches. CDR3 sequence reads: CASSWTGDGQETQYF. The CDR3, as DNA: TGCGCCAGCAGCTGGACAGGGGACGGTCAAGAGACCCAGTACTTC.

The CDR3: CASSAGGDTGELFF. The CDR3 bases are TGTGCCAGCAGTGCGGGGGGCGACACCGGGGAGCTGTTTTTT. The chain has TRBV6-4 and TRBJ2-2, with D perhaps matching TRBD2 (7 bases). The CDR3 loop spans 14 amino acids. CDR1 is MRHNA and CDR2 is SNTAGT in the germline V gene. The ends were cut back, 4 bases at V and 3 bases at J, with 9 bases in the middle.

CDR3 region: CASSQGPPRGYRPLHF. The CDR3 DNA reads as TGTGCCAGCAGCCAAGGTCCCCCAAGAGGTTACCGACCCCTCCACTTT. This chain uses TRBV14 with TRBJ1-6; D unclear. The CDR3 is made up of 16 amino acids. V lost 1 base to trimming and J lost 12 bases, with 19 bases between them. Germline CDR1 SGHDN, CDR2 FVKESK.

V usage is TRBV11-2 and J usage is TRBJ2-5; 9 bases agree with TRBD2. CDR3 length equals 17 residues. Germline CDR1 and CDR2: SGHAT and FQNNGV. V dropped 1 base and J dropped 5; count of bases not matched to a gene: 11. CDR3 sequence: CASSLGLAGVLVETQYF. The CDR3 DNA is TGTGCCAGCAGCTTAGGGTTAGCGGGAGTATTGGTTGAGACCCAGTACTTC.

The chain recombines TRBV7-8 with TRBJ1-1; D perhaps matches TRBD1 (5 bases). The CDR3 runs 14 residues. Germline-derived CDR1 and CDR2 are SGHVS and FQNEAQ. The germline V and J ends were trimmed by 6 bases and 6 bases, with 17 bases remaining between them. Written as DNA, the CDR3 is TGTGCCAGCAGTCTTCCCGGGACGGGGGCTGAAGCTTTCTTT. This codes for CASSLPGTGAEAFF.

The chain carries TRBV28 and TRBJ2-7; weak D call: TRBD1 (5 bases). Germline CDR1 reads MDHEN; CDR2 reads SYDVKM. V lost 9 bases and J lost 1, with 19 bases in between. The CDR3 has 15 amino acids. The CDR3 is CASSTAALLSYEQYF. CDR3 nucleotide sequence: TGTGCCAGTTCGACAGCCGCGCTTTTATCCTACGAGCAGTACTTC.

The CDR3 region is CASSSGGSQPQHF. In DNA, the CDR3 is TGTGCCAGCTCAAGTGGGGGGAGTCAGCCCCAGCATTTT. J is TRBJ1-5 and V is TRBV7-3; possible D gene TRBD1, 5 bases. Trimming stripped 8 bases from V and 6 bases from J, with 14 bases between. This CDR3 has 13 amino acids. The germline V gene has CDR1 SGHTA and CDR2 FQGTGA.

The chain uses TRBV11-2 and TRBJ2-5, with D possibly TRBD2 on 6 matching bases. The CDR3 loop spans 14 amino acids. Per the germline V gene, CDR1 is SGHAT and CDR2 is FQNNGV. V lost 1 base and J 5 bases, leaving 11 bases between the germline ends. The CDR3 DNA sequence: TGTGCCAGCAGCTTAGTGACTAGTTTCGAGACCCAGTACTTC. It encodes CASSLVTSFETQYF.

The chain combines TRBV5-1 with TRBJ2-2, with TRBD2 matching 10 bases. V lost 0 bases, J lost 6 bases, and 5 bases stayed unmatched. Germline V gene sequence: CDR1 SGHRS, CDR2 YFSETQ. CDR3 length equals 16 residues. The DNA of the CDR3 is TGCGCCAGCAGCTTGGCTATAGCGGGAGGCCCCGGGGAGCTGTTTTTT. This encodes CASSLAIAGGPGELFF.

This clone has only one observation. The chain employs TRBV28 and TRBJ1-2; 8 bases are a match to TRBD1. Unmatched junction bases numbered 12, after V lost 8 bases and J lost 7 bases. The CDR3 runs 14 residues. Germline loops: CDR1 MDHEN, CDR2 SYDVKM. In DNA, the CDR3 is TGTGCCAGCTGGTCCGGGACAGGCTCTCGTGGCTACACCTTC. It yields the protein CASWSGTGSRGYTF.

The chain combines TRBV2 with TRBJ2-7, with a tentative D call TRBD1 (5 bases). Trimming took 11 bases from V and 0 from J, leaving 14 bases between them. The length of the CDR3 is 13 residues. Germline lookup yields CDR1 SNHLY and CDR2 FYNNEI. The CDR3 loop reads CARDGDSSYEQYF. CDR3 nucleotides: TGTGCCCGCGACGGCGACAGCTCCTACGAGCAGTACTTC.

The J gene is TRBJ2-1, the V gene TRBV5-1, with 9 positions matching TRBD2. With V trimmed by 1 base and J by 5 bases, 10 bases remained unmatched. Germline V gives CDR1 SGHRS, CDR2 YFSETQ. The CDR3 contains 17 residues. The CDR3 here is CASSLRSMREGNNEQFF. The CDR3 region has the DNA TGCGCCAGCAGCTTGCGTTCCATGCGGGAGGGGAACAATGAGCAGTTCTTC.

The genes are TRBV2 and TRBJ2-2, with 9 bases aligning to TRBD2. The CDR3 consists of 15 residues. The V and J ends lost 6 bases and 3 bases, in that order; junction bases with no gene match: 5. Germline CDR1 is SNHLY and CDR2 is FYNNEI. The CDR3 nucleotides are TGTGCCAGCAGGATAGCGGGGGCCTACACCGGGGAGCTGTTTTTT. Its translation is CASRIAGAYTGELFF.

V gene TRBV7-9 combines with J gene TRBJ2-5; TRBD2 might be the D (5 bases). With 0 bases removed from V and 5 bases from J, the gap between germline ends came to 7 bases. Germline CDR1 SEHNR, CDR2 FQNEAQ (reference sequence). The CDR3 contains 13 residues. CDR3 nucleotide sequence: TGTGCCAGCAGCTTAGCGGGCGGGGAGACCCAGTACTTC. It is translated as CASSLAGGETQYF.

The genes are TRBV11-2 and TRBJ2-3, with D possibly TRBD1 on 6 matching bases. Trimming removed 1 base at V and 1 base at J, with 9 bases between. Germline CDR1 reads SGHAT; CDR2 reads FQNNGV. There are 15 residues in the CDR3. CDR3 loop: CASSLVHRGTDTQYF. The CDR3 DNA follows: TGTGCCAGCAGCTTAGTCCACAGGGGCACAGATACGCAGTATTTT. Full variable domain (rest looked up from reference TRBV11-2 and TRBJ2-3): EAGVAQSPRYKIIEKRQSVAFWCNPISGHATLYWYQQILGQGPKLLIQFQNNGVVDDSQLPKDRFSAERLKGVDSTLKIQPAKLEDSAVYLCASSLVHRGTDTQYFGPGTRLTVL.

This chain uses TRBV11-3 with TRBJ2-1; D unclear. The germline V gene encodes CDR1 SGHNT and CDR2 YENEEA. There are 12 residues in the CDR3. Between the trimmed V and J ends, which lost 2 bases and 5 bases, there was a span of 4 bases. The CDR3 is CASSLPHNEQFF. CDR3 nucleotides: TGTGCCAGCAGCTTACCTCACAATGAGCAGTTCTTC.

This clone came up a few times. This chain joins TRBV18 and TRBJ1-4; perhaps TRBD1 as D (6 bases). From germline, CDR1 is KGHSH and CDR2 LQKENI. The V gene lost 3 bases and the J gene lost 2 bases, with 13 bases spanning the gap. CDR3 length: 16 amino acids. CDR3 region: CASSPLQGQTNEKLFF. As DNA, the CDR3 is TGTGCCAGCTCACCCTTGCAGGGGCAGACTAATGAAAAACTGTTTTTT.

The CDR3 is CASSAGGGDTEAFF. In DNA, the CDR3 is TGTGCCAGCAGCGCGGGGGGGGGAGACACTGAAGCTTTCTTT. V and J are TRBV7-6 and TRBJ1-1; TRBD1 is a possible D gene (5 bases). Trimming removed 5 bases from V and 3 bases from J, with 13 bases in between. CDR1 and CDR2 from the germline V gene are SGHVS and FNYEAQ. The CDR3 extends over 14 amino acids.